The source of this T cell receptor (beta chain) is a study of T-cell reconstitution after alpha-beta-depleted transplantation in children. Whole-study findings and limits: Surviving recipient cells, namely T cells and thymic progenitors, were the source of high day-60 TCRbeta diversity in some patients. Once a year had passed after transplant, T-cell counts and diversity came mostly from newly produced T cells.

Comments on this clonotype: Its antigen is unidentified. Compared with germline, one end of the junction differs, possibly owing to a read error.

CDR1 MDHEN and CDR2 SYDVKM come from the germline V gene. CDR3 length equals 15 residues. Molecular barcoding with unique molecular identifiers was used for the TCRbeta library. Via MiXCR, TCRdb re-called the PCR reads, giving one row per CDR3 protein. Of fewer than 550,000 distinct CDR3 sequences detected, 15% to 20% appear once; the ten largest clones hold 25% to 30%. Here the sequenced sample was PBMCs, mostly from graft donor cells, taken 360 days after TCRalphabeta/CD19-depleted stem cell transplant. The rearrangement joins TRBV28 to TRBJ1-5; the match to TRBD1 covers 9 bases. The sequence was obtained from a boy in the first two years of life who had a stem cell transplant for Wiskott-Aldrich syndrome, so the T cells may come from the graft donor. CDR3 nucleotides: TGTGCCAGCAGGATTCTCGGGACAGGGTATCATCCCCAGCATTTT. Its translation is CASRILGTGYHPQHF.